The TCR beta chain under discussion was sequenced for a study of cytomegalovirus exposure and HLA in healthy donors. On this clone: Antigen specificity is unknown.

Study-wide results and caveats: In an earlier analysis, about 87% or about 30%: the productive usage of most TCR beta V segments.

The study ran its PCR with 60 Vbeta and 13 Jbeta primers. Measured with immunoSEQ multiplex PCR; TCRdb has only the in-frame clones, and not every one. The sample consists of around 170,000 clones, around three quarters of them appearing once. Sequences were obtained from PBMCs. This clonotype was sampled from a woman aged 40 to 49 in good health and CMV-seronegative.

CDR3: CASKDRGEHEQYF. The CDR3 DNA follows: TGTGCCAGTAAAGATCGCGGGGAACACGAGCAGTACTTC. The chain recombines TRBV19 with TRBJ2-7; D might be TRBD2 (6 bases). Germline V gene data show CDR1 as LNHDA and CDR2 as SQIVND (reference sequence). Trimming took off 7 bases at V and 5 bases at J, with 15 bases between the two ends. This CDR3 comprises 13 residues. The full variable domain, in which reference TRBV19 and TRBJ2-7 provide the parts outside the CDR3, is DGGITQSPKYLFRKEGQNVTLSCEQNLNHDAMYWYRQDPGQGLRLIYYSQIVNDFQKGDIAEGYSVSREKKESFPLTVTSAQKNPTAFYLCASKDRGEHEQYFGPGTRLTVT.